This passage covers 29 T cell receptor beta chains from one sample sequenced in a study of human T cells and chemical hapten exposure. TCRdb analysed the RACE reads with MiXCR anew, one entry per CDR3 protein. The top ten hold roughly 1% of the sample, which has roughly 90,000 distinct CDR3 sequences, about a tenth seen once. As for time point: patch test 3, about 24 weeks after DPC sensitization. The treatment is: therapeutic diphenylcyclopropenone sensitization with weekly scalp DPC. The sequencing used whole blood, collected in connection with sensitization to the hapten diphenylcyclopropenone (DPC). These receptors originate from a woman aged 25-40 years with alopecia areata. Some clones in this sample may be carry-over from other donors' samples.

This clonotype appeared many times. This chain uses TRBV6-2 or TRBV6-3 with TRBJ1-5; possible D gene TRBD1, 5 bases. Per the germline V gene, CDR1 is MNHEY and CDR2 is SVGEGT. This CDR3 contains 14 residues. V was shortened by 8 bases and J by 4 bases, with 15 bases between the two germline ends. The CDR3 region is CASGAVDRNQPQHF. The CDR3 nucleotides read TGTGCCAGCGGGGCGGTCGACAGAAATCAGCCCCAGCATTTT.

The chain carries TRBV12-3 or TRBV12-4 and TRBJ2-2, with D perhaps TRBD2 (5 bases). This CDR3 region has 15 residues. Trimming stripped 6 bases from V and 5 bases from J, with 16 bases between. The CDR3 coding sequence is TGTGCCAGCAGCCCAAGGCCGGGGATGACCGGGGAGCTGTTTTTT. The encoded protein is CASSPRPGMTGELFF.

This clonotype was observed a handful of times. The rearrangement joins TRBV24-1 to TRBJ2-2, with D possibly TRBD2 on 6 matching bases. Germline V gene sequence: CDR1 KGHDR, CDR2 SFDVKD. This CDR3 has 14 residues. V was pared by 10 bases and J by 1 base, with 12 bases between. The CDR3 DNA reads as TGTGCCACTGAAGGGACTTTGAACACCGGGGAGCTGTTTTTT. Protein product: CATEGTLNTGELFF.

Many counts were recorded for this clonotype. The CDR3 DNA is TGTGCCAGCTCGTCCGGGGGCACTGAAGCTTTCTTT. Translating gives CASSSGGTEAFF. The rearrangement uses TRBV6-6 and TRBJ1-1, with D possibly being TRBD1 (5 bases). Germline V lookup: CDR1 MNHNY, CDR2 SVGAGI (reference sequence). V was cut by 8 bases and J by 4 bases, with 11 bases left in between. The CDR3 has 12 amino acids.

This clonotype was picked up many times. This rearrangement joins TRBV20-1 to TRBJ2-3; D gene ambiguous. The CDR3 consists of 14 residues. The germline V gene has CDR1 DFQATT and CDR2 SNEGSKA (reference sequence). Trimming removed 1 base from V and 3 bases from J, with 11 bases in between. In nucleotides, the CDR3 is TGCAGTGCTAGAGTTGCATCAGGTACAGATACGCAGTATTTT. Protein product: CSARVASGTDTQYF.

This clonotype showed up just a few times. The V call is TRBV30, the J call TRBJ1-1; D possibly corresponds to TRBD1 (5 bases). The CDR3 is 14 residues long. CDR1 is GTSNPN, CDR2 SVGIG, per germline (reference sequence). The V and J ends lost 2 bases and 8 bases respectively, with 18 bases between them. The CDR3 sequence is CAWSRGPQRPEAFF. CDR3 nucleotide sequence: TGTGCCTGGAGTCGGGGACCGCAGAGACCCGAAGCTTTCTTT.

This chain joins TRBV10-3 and TRBJ1-1; D is perhaps TRBD1 (6 bases). The CDR3 covers 13 residues. From germline, CDR1 is ENHRY and CDR2 SYGVKD. V was shortened by 6 bases and J by 0 bases, with 8 bases between the two germline ends. The CDR3 loop is CAISGQLNTEAFF. In DNA, the CDR3 is TGTGCCATCAGCGGACAGCTGAACACTGAAGCTTTCTTT.

This clonotype showed up just a few times. This chain uses TRBV7-9 with TRBJ2-2; no clear D. Germline-derived CDR1 and CDR2 are SEHNR and FQNEAQ (reference sequence). Deletions cut 6 bases from V and 2 bases from J, with 16 bases between. CDR3 length: 16 residues. CDR3 sequence: CASRPLKGRNTGELFF. The CDR3 DNA reads TGTGCCAGCAGGCCGTTAAAGGGCCGAAACACCGGGGAGCTGTTTTTT.

CDR3 sequence reads: CASNRGTETQYF. DNA for the CDR3: TGTGCCAGCAATCGGGGGACAGAGACCCAGTACTTC. V is TRBV28 and J is TRBJ2-5, with D perhaps TRBD2 (6 bases). V lost 7 bases, J lost 4 bases, and 10 bases lay in between. This CDR3 has 12 amino acids. Germline V CDR1 and CDR2: MDHEN, SYDVKM.

This clonotype was found many times. The V gene is TRBV12-3 or TRBV12-4, the J gene TRBJ1-3; D is undetermined. The ends were cut back, 5 bases at V and 1 base at J, with 15 bases in the middle. The CDR3 sequence is 16 residues long. CDR3 loop: CASSPRTVESGNTIYF. The CDR3 nucleotides are TGTGCCAGCAGTCCGCGAACGGTAGAGTCTGGAAACACCATATATTTT.

V usage is TRBV28 and J usage is TRBJ1-4; D is perhaps TRBD1 (5 bases). Trimming cost V 7 bases and J 5 bases, with 17 bases left between them. This CDR3 region has 15 residues. Germline V lookup: CDR1 MDHEN, CDR2 SYDVKM. The CDR3 spells CASTSRDGRNEKLFF. For the CDR3, the DNA is TGTGCCAGCACCTCCCGGGACGGGAGGAATGAAAAACTGTTTTTT.

CDR3 sequence reads: CASTIQGTGLTGELFF. The DNA of the CDR3 is TGTGCCAGCACTATCCAGGGGACAGGGCTGACCGGGGAGCTGTTTTTT. The chain links TRBV2 to TRBJ2-2; 9 bases match TRBD1. CDR1 and CDR2 (germline): SNHLY, FYNNEI. J lost 5 bases, V lost 7 bases, and 11 bases had no gene match. This CDR3 is 16 amino acids long.

Many counts were recorded for this clonotype. This chain joins TRBV4-1 and TRBJ2-5; D uncertain. The CDR3 consists of 13 residues. V was clipped by 0 bases and J by 6 bases, with 8 bases between them. Germline V lookup: CDR1 MGHRA, CDR2 YSYEKL. CDR3 protein: CASSQEFGKTQYF. The CDR3 DNA follows: TGCGCCAGCAGCCAAGAATTTGGGAAGACCCAGTACTTC.

The J gene is TRBJ1-2, the V gene TRBV27; D remains unclear. In germline, CDR1 is MNHEY, CDR2 SMNVEV (reference sequence). The CDR3 length is 15 residues. Trimming removed 3 bases from V and 0 bases from J, with 11 bases in between. The CDR3 loop reads CASSFSSTPNYGYTF. CDR3 in DNA: TGTGCCAGCAGTTTTTCCTCTACCCCTAACTATGGCTACACCTTC.

This clonotype was picked up many times. The V call is TRBV29-1, the J call TRBJ1-1; TRBD1 might be the D (5 bases). This CDR3 has 11 amino acids. Per the germline V gene, CDR1 is SQVTM and CDR2 is ANQGSEA. V gave up 6 bases and J gave up 9 bases, with 14 bases separating them. This chain's CDR3 is CSVVYAGKAFF. The CDR3 region has the DNA TGCAGCGTGGTGTACGCAGGGAAAGCTTTCTTT.

Points on this clonotype: This may be a read error, as it is one base from a much larger clone. The DNA for the CDR3 is TGTGCCAGCAGCGTAGGTCGCGCTGCGGAACCCGGGGACATTCAGTACTTC. Residues: CASSVGRAAEPGDIQYF. The chain combines TRBV7-9 with TRBJ2-4; maybe TRBD2 (5 bases). The CDR3 runs to 17 residues. V gave up 5 bases and J gave up 8 bases, with 25 bases separating them. The germline V gene encodes CDR1 SEHNR and CDR2 FQNEAQ (reference sequence).

This clonotype occurred once. The chain has TRBV28 and TRBJ2-7, with D hard to call. Trimming cost V 4 bases and J 5 bases, with 15 bases left between them. The germline V gene has CDR1 MDHEN and CDR2 SYDVKM. The CDR3 spans 14 residues. The CDR3 DNA reads TGTGCCAGCAGTTGGCGACAAATGGAGCACGAGCAGTACTTC. Residues: CASSWRQMEHEQYF.

On this clonotype itself: The conserved phenylalanine or tryptophan normally closing the CDR3 is absent here, so this likely arose from a read error. This chain uses TRBV4-2 with TRBJ1-6; D is unresolved. From germline, CDR1 is LGHNA and CDR2 YNFKEQ. CDR3 length equals 16 residues. V gave up 3 bases and J gave up 0 bases, with 9 bases separating them. Here the CDR3 reads CASSQAGGSYNSPLHL. In DNA, the CDR3 is TGTGCCAGCAGCCAGGCTGGAGGCTCCTATAATTCACCCCTCCACCTT.

This clonotype was recorded a few times. The rearrangement uses TRBV6-1 and TRBJ2-1, with 9 bases identical to TRBD2. Germline CDR1 is MNHNS and CDR2 is SASEGT. CDR3 length: 15 residues. J gave up 6 bases and V 1 base, and 4 bases lay outside the gene matches. CDR3 in amino acids: CASSEEAGGSNEQFF. CDR3 in DNA: TGTGCCAGCAGTGAAGAAGCGGGGGGTTCCAATGAGCAGTTCTTC.

The chain carries TRBV4-2 and TRBJ2-4, with D maybe TRBD1 (6 bases). CDR1 is LGHNA and CDR2 is YNFKEQ in the germline V gene. The V end lost 3 bases, the J end lost 0 bases, and 12 bases lay between the germline ends. This CDR3 has 16 residues. CDR3 in amino acids: CASSQTGDLAKNIQYF. The CDR3 DNA reads as TGTGCCAGCAGCCAGACAGGCGACCTAGCCAAAAACATTCAGTACTTC.

The chain joins TRBV5-1 to TRBJ2-5, with 11 bases aligning to TRBD1. Trimming cost V 6 bases and J 5 bases; bases outside gene matches: 9. CDR1 is SGHRS, CDR2 YFSETQ, per germline. The CDR3 has 15 residues. The chain's CDR3 is CASTLGQGGGETQYF. The CDR3 bases are TGCGCCAGCACCCTGGGACAGGGGGGAGGTGAGACCCAGTACTTC.

There are many counts of this clonotype. The CDR3 nucleotides are TGTGCCAGCAGTTTGGATCAGTTAGCGGAAGCTTTCTTT. Translated, it gives CASSLDQLAEAFF. The gene calls are TRBV28 and TRBJ1-1; D remains ambiguous. V was trimmed by 3 bases and J by 8 bases, leaving 13 bases between them. This CDR3 is 13 amino acids long. CDR1 MDHEN and CDR2 SYDVKM come from the germline V gene.

At least ten counts were recorded for this clonotype. The J gene is TRBJ1-5, the V gene TRBV19, with D uncertain. The length of the CDR3 is 14 residues. V was shortened by 3 bases and J by 7 bases, with 13 bases between the two germline ends. Germline V lookup: CDR1 LNHDA, CDR2 SQIVND (reference sequence). CDR3 in DNA: TGTGCCAGTAGTATCGGAGGGTCGTGGCAGCCCCAGCATTTT. Amino acid sequence: CASSIGGSWQPQHF.

J is TRBJ2-6 and V is TRBV29-1; D is possibly TRBD2 (5 bases). The CDR3 totals 13 residues. CDR1 SQVTM and CDR2 ANQGSEA come from the germline V gene. V lost 5 bases, J lost 1 base, and 6 bases lay in between. CDR3 bases: TGCAGCGTTCGGGATTCTGGGGCCAACGTCCTGACTTTC. Protein product: CSVRDSGANVLTF.

The chain links TRBV7-2 to TRBJ1-4; a possible D gene is TRBD1 (5 bases). The CDR3 contains 13 residues. Germline V gene sequence: CDR1 SGHTA, CDR2 FQGNSA. V lost 1 base and J lost 8, with 8 bases in between. The CDR3: CASSLGGKEKLFF. DNA for the CDR3: TGTGCCAGCAGCTTAGGGGGGAAAGAAAAACTGTTTTTT.

The chain carries TRBV5-1 and TRBJ1-4; TRBD1 matches 8 bases. Trimming cost V 4 bases and J 6 bases; bases outside gene matches: 8. Germline CDR1 SGHRS, CDR2 YFSETQ. This CDR3 comprises 15 residues. The CDR3 DNA follows: TGCGCCAGCAGCACCCCGGCACAGGGGGATGAAAAACTGTTTTTT. It yields the protein CASSTPAQGDEKLFF.

Points on this clonotype: It may be a read error: a sequence one base away is much more abundant. The chain couples TRBV6-5 to TRBJ2-7, with D possibly being TRBD1 (6 bases). V shed 5 bases and J shed 4 bases, with 18 bases lying between them. The CDR3 covers 15 residues. The germline CDR1 and CDR2 sequences are MNHEY and SVGAGI. CDR3 coding DNA: TGTGCCAGCAGTACCATACAGGGTTTGGCGTACGAGCAGTACTTC. Translating gives CASSTIQGLAYEQYF.

The rearrangement links TRBV20-1 to TRBJ2-1; 9 bases are a match to TRBD2. V was pared by 3 bases and J by 8 bases, with 5 bases of the junction left unmatched. Germline assignment: CDR1 DFQATT and CDR2 SNEGSKA (reference sequence). This CDR3 is built from 13 residues. The CDR3 loop reads CSASSSGNYEQFF. In nucleotides, the CDR3 is TGCAGTGCTAGCTCTAGCGGGAACTATGAGCAGTTCTTC.

The chain has TRBV21-1 and TRBJ1-5. TRBV21-1 is flagged as a pseudogene. The CDR3 is made up of 18 amino acids. The CDR3 bases are TGTGCCAGCAGCACCAGACTAGCCGAGGGGGACCCCAATCAGCCCCAGCATTTT. Protein product: CASSTRLAEGDPNQPQHF.